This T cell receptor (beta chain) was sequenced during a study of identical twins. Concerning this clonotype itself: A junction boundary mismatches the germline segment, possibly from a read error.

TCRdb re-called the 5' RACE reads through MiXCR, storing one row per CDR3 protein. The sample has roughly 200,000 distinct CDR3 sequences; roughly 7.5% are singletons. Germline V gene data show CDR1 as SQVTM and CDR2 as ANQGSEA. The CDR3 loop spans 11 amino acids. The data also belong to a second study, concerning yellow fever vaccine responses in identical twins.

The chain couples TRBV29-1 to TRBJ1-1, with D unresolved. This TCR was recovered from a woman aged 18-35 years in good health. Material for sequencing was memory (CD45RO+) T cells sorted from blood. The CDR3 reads CSVKESMGAFF. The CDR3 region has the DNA TGCAGCGTTAAAGAGAGTATGGGAGCTTTCTTT.